This T cell receptor (beta chain) was profiled in a study of spatial heterogeneity in lung cancer (dated by TCRdb to the late 2010s). Notes on the research overall: Beta-chain transcripts were consistently detected in greater numbers than alpha-chain transcripts, which likely reflects a higher abundance of beta-chain transcripts. In the raw uncorrected reads, each unique combination of TCR and UMI appeared more than ten times on average. The study quantitatively compared TCR alpha and beta repertoires across multiple tumor regions, matched nontumor lung and blood in non-small cell lung cancer. The study linked features of the TCR repertoire to counts of nonsynonymous mutations, which were determined by whole-exome sequencing of tumor tissue. At surgery, over 200 tumor regions, around 64 matched nontumor lung samples and 56 PBMC samples were TCR-sequenced for both alpha and beta chains. Study-level results and caveats: Additional single-cell paired TCR alpha and beta sequencing was considered necessary to confirm, at a functional level, the hypothesis that regional TCRs recognize regional mutations. Ubiquitous expanded tumor TCRs showed up in blood more often at tumor resection than at routine follow-up.

With respect to this clonotype: No cognate antigen has been identified for it. Given a much more abundant clone one base away, this may be a read error.

Libraries were made using 5' RACE. Sequencing relied on a NextSeq 500. The TCR library protocol attached a unique molecular identifier to each TCR cDNA molecule to allow correction of PCR and sequencing errors. Turning to the authors' computational methods: Decombinator tools were used for TCR identification, UMI-based error correction and CDR3 extraction. Expanded TCRs were defined as those above a frequency of 2 per 1,000, corresponding to the top 1% of the tumor frequency distribution. Renyi diversity was computed with the R vegan package after each repertoire had been subsampled 100 times to 5,000 TCRs. To build CDR3 similarity networks, amino acid triplet string-kernel similarity was used, and CDR3s were connected when their pairwise similarity was above 0.82. TCRdb redid the processing of the public reads, applying fastp at Q25 and MiXCR, and retained in-frame beta chains. A single entry per CDR3 protein holds the most common genes and DNA from its merged rows. Here the V and J calls rest on TCRdb's processing, not on the authors' analysis. The sample table lists tens of thousands of distinct CDR3 sequences, approximately 8.1% of them with a count of one. The ten largest clones represent about 7% of the sample.

This sample's time point label indicates: sample taken at primary tumor resection. Donors were under 95 patients with early-stage, untreated non-small cell lung cancer from the lung TRACERx cohort. For TCR sequencing, whole RNA was extracted from tumor and nontumor lung tissue, or from cryopreserved PBMC samples, and no cell sorting was done. A patient was chosen for TCR sequencing only when enough RNA was available from at least two tumor regions. The CDR3 has 14 amino acids, counting the end cysteine and phenylalanine. Only the CDR3 DNA stays, 42 bases, in frame from base 1. The germline V gene encodes CDR1 SGHRS and CDR2 YFSETQ.

This receptor was identified in a male donor with early-stage non-small cell lung cancer. Recombination connected TRBV5-1 to TRBJ1-1, with the identity of the D gene unclear. The specimen was PBMCs, collected at surgery. The CDR3 is CASSLPSPNTEALF. The DNA is TGCGCCAGCAGCTTACCCAGTCCGAACACTGAAGCTCTCTTT.